Listed here is a single TCR beta chain. This clonotype was recorded many times. Its antigen remains undetermined. Base quality data are lacking; no much larger clone is found one base away. This sample is drawn from a study of response to subunit inactivated influenza vaccine (dated by TCRdb to the late 2010s). Some background on the complete study: To follow how T cells responded to a trivalent subunit inactivated influenza vaccine, the researchers relied on deep quantitative profiling of the T cell receptor repertoire.

General study outcomes and caveats: The authors suggested that each seasonal influenza vaccination may recruit only a limited number of new T cells.

Here V drops 7 bases and J drops 4 bases, and the junction holds 6 bases not matched to any gene. The CDR3 measures 14 amino acids from cysteine to phenylalanine. Of all the DNA, just the CDR3 is kept, 42 bases in frame from base 1. Based on the germline V gene, the CDR1 and CDR2 sequences are MNHNS and SASEGT. The library relied on RT-PCR. Instrument on record: Illumina HiSeq 2500. TCRdb trimmed public reads at Q25 via fastp, called clones via MiXCR and kept in-frame beta chains. Every entry covers one CDR3 protein and lists the most common genes and DNA from its rows. Within this sample are more than 550,000 distinct CDR3 sequences, with roughly 10% of them counted one time only. Of the sample, approximately 9.9% is held by the ten largest clones. This sample also belongs to another study, concerning T cells expressing NK-cell markers. The other study reports the following: The TCR beta cDNA libraries were made using 5'RACE template switching, a step that added both a universal primer site and unique molecular identifiers. TCR beta-chain repertoires were profiled in sorted CD3+CD56+NKG2C+, CD3+CD56+NKG2C- and CD3+CD56-NKG2C+ T-cell subsets from several donors. Seven of the eight sequenced donors were HCMV-seropositive and one was HCMV-seronegative. To restrict sorting to alphabetaTCR-expressing T cells, an anti-gammadeltaTCR antibody was added in several experiments. In several donors, the dominant CD3+CD56+NKG2C+ clonotypes were found to rank among the top 10 CD8+ clonotypes and to make up 1.0-7.0% of CD8+ T cells. Those dominant clonotypes were again the most abundant among CD3+CD56-NKG2C+ cells in four donors, at roughly 25-65%. Whether the expanded NKG2C-expressing T cell clones were specific for HCMV antigens was left unclear. All eight donors whose samples were sequenced were randomly selected healthy volunteers, three of them men and five women. To determine HCMV serostatus, a commercial ELISA kit was used to detect HCMV-specific IgG in serum. Peripheral blood mononuclear cells were isolated from blood by Ficoll density gradient centrifugation. For several donors, bulk peripheral blood T-cell repertoires were also sequenced from unsorted PBMC. Synthesis of cDNA was primed from the TCR beta constant segment and was followed by two consecutive PCR amplification steps. Sequencing of the libraries produced 2 x 150 bp reads on Illumina HiSeq 2000/2500, MiSeq or NextSeq. Reads were demultiplexed and grouped by UMI with MIGEC, and clonotypes were assembled and quantified with MiTCR. Only TCR cDNA sequences supported by at least two reads were kept to exclude erroneous sequences. The tcR package was used for downstream repertoire analysis, with clonotypes matched between fractions based on CDR3 nucleotide sequence plus V segment. VDJmatch was used to annotate antigen specificity against VDJdb, with one amino acid substitution allowed in CDR3.

This sequence originates from a man aged 45-60 years who received an inactivated influenza vaccine. Donor details come from another sample of the same person, matched by shared clones. The input for sequencing was PBMCs from blood, taken on the day of vaccination. The chain couples TRBV6-1 to TRBJ1-2; 10 central bases correspond to TRBD1. CDR3 region: CASTRDRGGYGYTF. DNA sequence: TGTGCCAGCACCCGGGACAGGGGAGGCTATGGCTACACCTTC.